Listed here are 29 T cell receptor beta chains from one sample, sequenced in a study of blood T cell repertoires in COVID-19. Libraries were prepared by immunoSEQ multiplex PCR; TCRdb keeps only in-frame clonotypes and omits some of them. The data show about 410,000 clones, approximately 90% seen once. The source material was peripheral blood. These receptors were obtained from a woman younger than 45 with active or convalescent COVID-19.

This sequence joins TRBV5-4 and TRBJ1-6; weak D call: TRBD1 (5 bases). CDR3 size: 18 residues. Trimming left V 3 bases short and J 0 bases short, with 16 bases between. Looked up from germline, CDR1 is SGHNT and CDR2 is YYREEE (reference sequence). CDR3 sequence reads: CASSWRGTASSYNSPLHF. DNA for the CDR3: TGTGCCAGCAGCTGGCGCGGGACGGCCAGCTCCTATAATTCACCCCTCCACTTT.

J is TRBJ2-4 and V is TRBV10-1; D possibly corresponds to TRBD2 (5 bases). The V gene lost 4 bases and the J gene lost 7 bases, with 11 bases spanning the gap. Looked up from germline, CDR1 is WNHNN and CDR2 is SYGVQD (reference sequence). The CDR3 is 13 residues long. The CDR3 loop reads CASSGSGGNIQYF. The DNA of the CDR3 is TGCGCCAGCAGTGGTTCTGGCGGGAACATTCAGTACTTC.

The chain recombines TRBV5-4 with TRBJ2-2; TRBD1 agrees at 7 bases. The germline V gene encodes CDR1 SGHNT and CDR2 YYREEE (reference sequence). The CDR3 covers 16 residues. The V segment lost 4 bases and the J segment 5 bases; nucleotides outside the gene matches: 11. The CDR3 reads CASSPRQGSRTGELFF. The CDR3 region has the DNA TGTGCCAGCAGCCCGCGACAGGGTAGTAGGACCGGGGAGCTGTTTTTT.

The chain uses TRBV12-5 and TRBJ1-1; 8 nucleotides line up with TRBD1. Germline loops: CDR1 LGHNT, CDR2 FRNRAP. Losses at the gene ends were 7 bases for V and 3 bases for J; bases not matched to a gene: 7. CDR3 size: 14 residues. The CDR3 DNA sequence: TGTGCTAGTGTCGACAGGGGTCGGGACACTGAAGCTTTCTTT. This codes for CASVDRGRDTEAFF.

This sequence joins TRBV6-2 or TRBV6-3 and TRBJ1-2; 7 bases fit TRBD1. V trimming: 0 bases; J trimming: 2 bases; junction bases outside the gene matches: 9. The CDR3 has 17 amino acids. CDR1 is MNHEY and CDR2 is SVGEGT in the germline V gene. The CDR3, as DNA: TGTGCCAGCAGTTACTCGATAGTCAGGGGGGTAAACTATGGCTACACCTTC. Translating it yields CASSYSIVRGVNYGYTF.

This chain joins TRBV6-5 and TRBJ1-1, with unresolved D. This CDR3 spans 13 amino acids. The V end was cut by 6 bases, the J end by 4 bases, with 12 bases between. Germline V gene data show CDR1 as MNHEY and CDR2 as SVGAGI. The CDR3 coding sequence is TGTGCCAGCAGGAGGAAGAAGATCACTGAAGCTTTCTTT. Amino acid sequence: CASRRKKITEAFF.

This chain joins TRBV29-1 and TRBJ2-4, with 12 nucleotides matching TRBD2. J was trimmed by 0 bases and V by 5 bases; bases with no gene match: 8. This CDR3 comprises 17 residues. Germline CDR1 SQVTM, CDR2 ANQGSEA. DNA of the CDR3: TGCAGCGTTACTAGCGGGGGGACAGACATAGCCAAAAACATTCAGTACTTC. This translates into CSVTSGGTDIAKNIQYF.

This clone was seen once. This chain links TRBV5-1 with TRBJ2-5; D is undetermined. The CDR3 loop spans 14 amino acids. Per the germline V gene, CDR1 is SGHRS and CDR2 is YFSETQ. Trimming left V 2 bases short and J 2 bases short, with 10 bases between. DNA of the CDR3: TGCGCCAGCAGCTTACTTGGTCGGCAAGAGACCCAGTACTTC. This sequence encodes CASSLLGRQETQYF.

This chain joins TRBV6-6 and TRBJ1-1; D perhaps matches TRBD1 (6 bases). Germline-derived CDR1 and CDR2 are MNHNY and SVGAGI (reference sequence). V dropped 7 bases and J dropped 3 bases, with 12 bases sitting between them. The CDR3 is 13 amino acids. CDR3 nucleotides: TGTGCCAGCACCTTCCCAGGGGACACTGAAGCTTTCTTT. Amino acids: CASTFPGDTEAFF.

This clone showed up just a few times. This chain connects TRBV6-6 to TRBJ1-3; D is perhaps TRBD1 (6 bases). Trimming cost V 6 bases and J 0 bases, with 27 bases left between them. This CDR3 region has 20 residues. Germline V gives CDR1 MNHNY, CDR2 SVGAGI (reference sequence). Here the CDR3 DNA reads TGTGCCAGCAGCCCAGAAGCCCTCAGGGGATTAATTAGCTCTGGAAACACCATATATTTT. It yields the protein CASSPEALRGLISSGNTIYF.

This clone was seen more than once but under ten times. The chain couples TRBV10-3 to TRBJ1-1, with 7 bases fitting TRBD1. The CDR3 length is 15 residues. The ends lost 3 bases at V and 0 bases at J; junction bases unmatched: 4. CDR1 ENHRY and CDR2 SYGVKD come from the germline V gene. The CDR3 spells CAISDRDRVNTEAFF. In DNA form, the CDR3 reads TGTGCCATCAGTGACCGGGACAGAGTGAACACTGAAGCTTTCTTT.

CDR3 sequence: CASSQDYVTGFVDTQYF. CDR3 DNA: TGTGCCAGCAGCCAAGATTACGTGACAGGGTTTGTAGATACGCAGTATTTT. The V gene is TRBV4-2, the J gene TRBJ2-3, with TRBD1 matching 7 bases. V lost 0 bases to trimming and J lost 5 bases; unmatched junction nucleotides: 11. The CDR3 is 17 residues long. The germline V gene has CDR1 LGHNA and CDR2 YNFKEQ.

The chain recombines TRBV6-6 with TRBJ2-1, with a tentative D call TRBD2 (6 bases). The V gene lost 5 bases and the J gene lost 0 bases, with 8 bases spanning the gap. CDR1 is MNHNY and CDR2 is SVGAGI in the germline V gene (reference sequence). The CDR3 sequence is 14 residues long. In nucleotides, the CDR3 is TGTGCCAGCAGTCGGGGGAGCTCCTACAATGAGCAGTTCTTC. This codes for CASSRGSSYNEQFF.

The CDR3 loop is CASSVGTVETQYF. The CDR3 region has the DNA TGTGCCAGCAGCGTTGGGACAGTAGAGACCCAGTACTTC. This chain links TRBV7-9 with TRBJ2-5; 7 bases map to TRBD1. The CDR3 runs 13 residues. V was pared by 5 bases and J by 4 bases, with 4 bases of the junction left unmatched. CDR1 SEHNR and CDR2 FQNEAQ come from the germline V gene (reference sequence).

V usage is TRBV11-1 and J usage is TRBJ2-1, with a tentative D call TRBD2 (5 bases). Trimming stripped 1 base from V and 4 bases from J, with 14 bases between. CDR1 is SGHAT, CDR2 FQDESV, per germline (reference sequence). There are 16 residues in the CDR3. In DNA, the CDR3 is TGTGCCAGCAGCTTAGGCCGGGAAATGAGTTACAATGAGCAGTTCTTC. Its translation: CASSLGREMSYNEQFF.

This chain joins TRBV10-1 and TRBJ2-1, with D possibly being TRBD2 (6 bases). V dropped 9 bases and J dropped 9 bases, with 21 bases sitting between them. The CDR3 covers 14 residues. The germline gives CDR1 WNHNN, CDR2 SYGVQD (reference sequence). The CDR3 spells CARKEGSLEGEQFF. The CDR3 bases are TGCGCCAGGAAAGAGGGGTCTCTGGAGGGTGAGCAGTTCTTC.

This chain connects TRBV6-6 to TRBJ2-7, with 10 positions matching TRBD2. The germline CDR1 and CDR2 sequences are MNHNY and SVGAGI (reference sequence). Trimming at V came to 5 bases and at J to 2 bases, leaving 3 bases not matched to a gene. The CDR3 is 14 residues long. The CDR3: CASSTTSGTYEQYF. The CDR3 coding sequence is TGTGCCAGCAGTACAACTAGCGGGACCTACGAGCAGTACTTC.

This CDR3 reads CASSGGQGRDTQYF. The CDR3 DNA is TGTGCCAGCAGTGGAGGTCAGGGTCGAGATACGCAGTATTTT. The rearrangement uses TRBV2 and TRBJ2-3, with D perhaps matching TRBD1 (5 bases). V was cut by 4 bases and J by 5 bases, with 13 bases left in between. The CDR3 is made up of 14 amino acids. The germline V gene has CDR1 SNHLY and CDR2 FYNNEI.

The V call is TRBV5-1, the J call TRBJ1-4; TRBD1 matches at 9 bases. CDR1 and CDR2 (germline): SGHRS, YFSETQ. Trimming removed 4 bases from V and 7 bases from J; junction bases left unmatched: 5. This CDR3 region has 14 residues. The CDR3 loop is CASSVGQGGEKLFF. The CDR3 bases are TGCGCCAGCAGCGTGGGACAGGGCGGTGAAAAACTGTTTTTT.

This clone appeared a few times. The V call is TRBV6-6, the J call TRBJ2-7; 10 nucleotides agree with TRBD1. The germline CDR1 and CDR2 sequences are MNHNY and SVGAGI (reference sequence). Trimming removed 5 bases from V and 12 bases from J; junction bases left unmatched: 7. The CDR3 contains 12 residues. CDR3 coding DNA: TGTGCCAGCAGTCCACCGGGACAGGGGTTGTACTTC. Its translation: CASSPPGQGLYF.

Notes on this clone: It may be a read error: a sequence one base away is much more abundant. The chain employs TRBV27 and TRBJ1-1, with a weak D call TRBD1 (6 bases). V was trimmed by 6 bases and J by 5 bases, leaving 7 bases between them. The CDR3 is 11 residues long. Germline-derived CDR1 and CDR2 are MNHEY and SMNVEV (reference sequence). CDR3 region: CASSTGTEAFF. DNA for the CDR3: TGTGCCAGCAGCACAGGGACTGAAGCTTTCTTT.

This clone was found once. The chain combines TRBV29-1 with TRBJ1-1, with TRBD1 matching over 11 bases. Germline V lookup: CDR1 SQVTM, CDR2 ANQGSEA. This CDR3 comprises 14 residues. V was pared by 6 bases and J by 6 bases, with 9 bases of the junction left unmatched. The CDR3 DNA sequence: TGCAGCGTAGCCGGGACAGGGGGTAGGGCTGAAGCTTTCTTT. It yields the protein CSVAGTGGRAEAFF.

About this clone itself: The same CDR3 is also encoded by other DNA sequences in this sample. This chain uses TRBV27 with TRBJ1-2; TRBD1 is a possible D gene (5 bases). The CDR3 is made up of 13 amino acids. The V and J ends lost 6 bases and 1 base respectively, with 9 bases between them. Germline V lookup: CDR1 MNHEY, CDR2 SMNVEV (reference sequence). CDR3 bases: TGTGCCAGCAGAAGAGACAGTAACTATGGCTACACCTTC. Its protein product is CASRRDSNYGYTF.

The chain couples TRBV3-1 (or the pseudogene TRBV3-2) to TRBJ1-6; tentative D call: TRBD1 (6 bases). This CDR3 is 14 amino acids long. CDR1 LGHDT and CDR2 YNNKEL come from the germline V gene (reference sequence). V was cut by 4 bases and J by 7 bases, with 11 bases left in between. The CDR3 sequence: CASSRKQGNSPLHF. The DNA for the CDR3 is TGTGCCAGCAGCCGAAAACAGGGCAATTCACCCCTCCACTTT.

This chain joins TRBV4-1 and TRBJ1-4; D uncertain. This CDR3 region has 13 residues. Trimming left V 4 bases short and J 7 bases short, with 10 bases between. From germline, CDR1 is MGHRA and CDR2 YSYEKL. CDR3 nucleotide sequence: TGCGCCAGCAGCCCGGGAGGTTTTGAAAAACTGTTTTTT. It translates to CASSPGGFEKLFF.

In DNA form, the CDR3 reads TGTGCCAGCAGTGGGGGCAGGGGGGTGCAGCCCCAGCATTTT. Protein product: CASSGGRGVQPQHF. The chain joins TRBV2 to TRBJ1-5, with 7 bases lining up with TRBD1. This CDR3 region has 14 residues. The ends lost 4 bases at V and 7 bases at J; junction bases unmatched: 7. The germline CDR1 and CDR2 sequences are SNHLY and FYNNEI.

The V and J genes are TRBV7-9 and TRBJ2-7, with 7 nucleotides matching TRBD2. This CDR3 is 14 amino acids long. CDR1 is SEHNR and CDR2 is FQNEAQ in the germline V gene (reference sequence). Trimming at V came to 3 bases and at J to 2 bases, leaving 4 bases not matched to a gene. CDR3 nucleotides: TGTGCCAGCAGCTTCGAGCGGGGAGCCTACGAGCAGTACTTC. Translating gives CASSFERGAYEQYF.

J is TRBJ2-1 and V is TRBV2; D may be TRBD2 (6 bases). This CDR3 spans 13 amino acids. With 8 bases removed from V and 4 bases from J, the gap between germline ends came to 12 bases. Germline loops: CDR1 SNHLY, CDR2 FYNNEI. CDR3 region: CASWDGTYNEQFF. The CDR3 coding sequence is TGTGCCAGCTGGGACGGGACTTACAATGAGCAGTTCTTC.

The rearrangement uses TRBV27 and TRBJ1-1; 11 nucleotides match TRBD1. The length of the CDR3 is 17 residues. Losses at the gene ends were 6 bases for V and 1 base for J; bases not matched to a gene: 10. Germline V gene sequence: CDR1 MNHEY, CDR2 SMNVEV (reference sequence). DNA of the CDR3: TGTGCCAGCAGAGAGCGGACAGGGGGCTCTGGGAACACTGAAGCTTTCTTT. It codes for CASRERTGGSGNTEAFF.